The entry below describes one T cell receptor beta chain. The data are from a study of technical replicates of blood from four donors. Data came from immunoSEQ multiplex PCR; TCRdb stores just in-frame clones and leaves some out. The sample holds around 97,000 clones, approximately 96% seen once. CDR3 size: 12 residues. Unmatched junction bases numbered 8, after V lost 7 bases and J lost 8 bases. The V gene's germline CDR1 is SQVTM and CDR2 ANQGSEA. This clonotype was obtained from a human donor in good health. The chain uses TRBV29-1 and TRBJ1-5, with TRBD1 matching over 7 bases. Specimen: T cells isolated from PBMCs. CDR3 DNA: TGCAGCGCGGGGGACAGCCGTGAGCCCCAGCATTTT. This sequence encodes CSAGDSREPQHF.